Listed here is a single T cell receptor (beta chain). As yet, its antigen is unknown. Other DNA sequences from this sample encode an identical CDR3 as well. Extracted from the samples, RNA was reverse transcribed into cDNA to serve as the sequencing template. The table came from immunoSEQ multiplex PCR; TCRdb's copy has only in-frame clones and leaves some out. The sample holds about 23,000 clones, about 47% seen once. This CDR3 is built from 12 residues. The germline V and J ends were trimmed by 1 base and 3 bases, with 4 bases remaining between them. CDR1 is SEHNR and CDR2 is FQNEAQ in the germline V gene (reference sequence). The data were obtained in a study of CD8+ T cells in alopecia areata. Individuals with alopecia areata gave both lesional scalp punch biopsies and peripheral blood for collection. Cell sorting was applied to PBMCs, and CD4+ and CD8+ T cells were collected. Findings and limits, study-wide: Mice showed TCR sharing more clearly than patients did, possibly owing to HLA. An increase in clonality over normal scalp was evident in lesional scalp, especially alopecia totalis/universalis.

The clonotype comes from a human donor with alopecia areata. The chain is built from TRBV7-9 and TRBJ2-7; D is undetermined. The sequencing sample was made of NKG2D-high CD8+ T cells sorted from blood. CDR3 amino acids: CASSLVSYEQYF. CDR3 sequence (DNA): TGTGCCAGCAGCTTAGTCAGCTACGAGCAGTACTTC.